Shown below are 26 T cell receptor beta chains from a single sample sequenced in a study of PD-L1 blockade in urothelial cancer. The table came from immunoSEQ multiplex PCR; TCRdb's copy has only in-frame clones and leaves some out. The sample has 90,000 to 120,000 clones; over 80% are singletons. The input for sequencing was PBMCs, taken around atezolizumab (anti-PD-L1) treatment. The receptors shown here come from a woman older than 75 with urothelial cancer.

CDR3: CASSEQGGSGTEAFF. The CDR3 coding sequence is TGCGCCAGCAGCGAACAGGGGGGCAGCGGCACTGAAGCTTTCTTT. The chain has TRBV5-1 and TRBJ1-1; 8 bases fit TRBD1. The CDR3 has 15 residues. Looked up from germline, CDR1 is SGHRS and CDR2 is YFSETQ. Trimming removed 4 bases from V and 4 bases from J; junction bases left unmatched: 9.

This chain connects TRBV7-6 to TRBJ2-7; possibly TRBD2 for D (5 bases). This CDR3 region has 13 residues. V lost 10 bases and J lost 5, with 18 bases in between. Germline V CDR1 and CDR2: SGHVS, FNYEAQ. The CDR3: CATGRRPGDEQYF. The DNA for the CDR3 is TGTGCCACGGGCCGGCGACCCGGGGACGAGCAGTACTTC.

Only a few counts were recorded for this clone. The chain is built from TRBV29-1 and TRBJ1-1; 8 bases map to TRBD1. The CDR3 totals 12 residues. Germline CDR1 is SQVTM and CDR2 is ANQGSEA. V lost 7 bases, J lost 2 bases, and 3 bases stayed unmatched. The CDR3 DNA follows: TGCAGCGCCGGACAGGGTAACACTGAAGCTTTCTTT. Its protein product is CSAGQGNTEAFF.

Here the CDR3 DNA reads TGTGCCAGCAGAGAGACAGGGAGGAACACTGAAGCTTTCTTT. It yields the protein CASRETGRNTEAFF. The chain links TRBV6-5 to TRBJ1-1, with 7 bases fitting TRBD1. V gave up 6 bases and J gave up 1 base; unmatched junction bases: 5. CDR1 is MNHEY, CDR2 SVGAGI, per germline. The CDR3 spans 14 residues.

The CDR3 is CASSLIQGGREKNEQFF. The CDR3 nucleotides are TGCGCCAGCAGTCTCATTCAGGGCGGGAGGGAAAAGAATGAGCAGTTCTTC. The chain couples TRBV5-1 to TRBJ2-1, with 9 bases fitting TRBD2. The germline CDR1 and CDR2 sequences are SGHRS and YFSETQ. The trim removed 5 bases at V and 7 bases at J, leaving 16 bases unmatched. CDR3 size: 17 residues.

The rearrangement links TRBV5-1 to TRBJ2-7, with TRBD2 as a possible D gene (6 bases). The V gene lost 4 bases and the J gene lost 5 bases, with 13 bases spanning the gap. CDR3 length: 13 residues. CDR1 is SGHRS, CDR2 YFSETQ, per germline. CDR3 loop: CASSRTGVDEQYF. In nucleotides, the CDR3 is TGCGCCAGCAGCCGGACGGGGGTCGACGAGCAGTACTTC.

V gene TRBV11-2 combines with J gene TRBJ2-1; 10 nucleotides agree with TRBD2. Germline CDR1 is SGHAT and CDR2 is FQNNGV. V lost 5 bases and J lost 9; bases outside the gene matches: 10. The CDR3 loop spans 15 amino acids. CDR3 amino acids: CASSPASGSVGEQFF. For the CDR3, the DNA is TGTGCCAGCAGCCCGGCTAGCGGGAGCGTTGGTGAGCAGTTCTTC.

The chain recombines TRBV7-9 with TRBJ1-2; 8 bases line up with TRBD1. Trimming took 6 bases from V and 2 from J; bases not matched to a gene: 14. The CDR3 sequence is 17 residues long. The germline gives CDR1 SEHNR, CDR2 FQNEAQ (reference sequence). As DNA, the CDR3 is TGTGCCAGCAGTCCCGACACTGGGACAGGTCTAAACTATGGCTACACCTTC. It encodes CASSPDTGTGLNYGYTF.

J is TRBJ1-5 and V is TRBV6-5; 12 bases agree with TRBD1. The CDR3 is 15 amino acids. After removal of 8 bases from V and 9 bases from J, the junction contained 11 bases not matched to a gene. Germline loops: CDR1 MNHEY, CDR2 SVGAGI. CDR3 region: CASSETGTGGPPQHF. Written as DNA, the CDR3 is TGTGCCAGCTCCGAAACCGGGACAGGGGGCCCGCCCCAGCATTTT.

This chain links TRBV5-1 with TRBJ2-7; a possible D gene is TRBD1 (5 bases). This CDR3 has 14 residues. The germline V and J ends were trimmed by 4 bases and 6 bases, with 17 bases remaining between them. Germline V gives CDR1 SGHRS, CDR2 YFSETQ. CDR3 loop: CASSLGNQGTEQYF. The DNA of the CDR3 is TGCGCCAGCAGCCTAGGTAATCAGGGAACCGAGCAGTACTTC.

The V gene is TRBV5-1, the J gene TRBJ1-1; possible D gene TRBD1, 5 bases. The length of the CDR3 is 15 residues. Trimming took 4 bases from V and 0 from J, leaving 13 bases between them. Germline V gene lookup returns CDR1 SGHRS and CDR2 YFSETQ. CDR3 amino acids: CASSPGGGVNTEAFF. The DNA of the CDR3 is TGCGCCAGCAGCCCGGGGGGAGGGGTGAACACTGAAGCTTTCTTT.

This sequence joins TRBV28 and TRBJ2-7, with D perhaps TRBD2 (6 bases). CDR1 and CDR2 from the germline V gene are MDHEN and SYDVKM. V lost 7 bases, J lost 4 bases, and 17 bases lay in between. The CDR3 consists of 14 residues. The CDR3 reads CASTWTGDGYEQYF. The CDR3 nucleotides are TGTGCCAGCACTTGGACGGGGGACGGATACGAGCAGTACTTC.

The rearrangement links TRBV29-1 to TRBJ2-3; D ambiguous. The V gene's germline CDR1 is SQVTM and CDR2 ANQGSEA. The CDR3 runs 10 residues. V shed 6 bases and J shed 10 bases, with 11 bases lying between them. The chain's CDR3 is CSVVVTAQYF. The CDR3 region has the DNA TGCAGCGTCGTAGTAACAGCGCAGTATTTT.

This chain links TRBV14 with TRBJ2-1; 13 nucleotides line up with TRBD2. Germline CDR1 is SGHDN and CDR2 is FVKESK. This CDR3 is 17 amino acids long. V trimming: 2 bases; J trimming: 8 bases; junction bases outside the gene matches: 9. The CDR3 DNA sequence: TGTGCCAGCAGCCAACAGCGGACTAGCGGGAGCCCCCATGAGCAGTTCTTC. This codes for CASSQQRTSGSPHEQFF.

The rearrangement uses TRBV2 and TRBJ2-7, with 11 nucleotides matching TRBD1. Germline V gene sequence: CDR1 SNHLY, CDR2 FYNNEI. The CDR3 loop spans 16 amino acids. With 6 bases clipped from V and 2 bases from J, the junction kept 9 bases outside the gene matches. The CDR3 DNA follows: TGTGCCAGCAGGGGGATGGACAGGGGGCTTGCCTACGAGCAGTACTTC. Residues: CASRGMDRGLAYEQYF. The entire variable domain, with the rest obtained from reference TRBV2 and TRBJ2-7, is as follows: EPEVTQTPSHQVTQMGQEVILRCVPISNHLYFYWYRQILGQKVEFLVSFYNNEISEKSEIFDDQFSVERPDGSNFTLKIRSTKLEDSAMYFCASRGMDRGLAYEQYFGPGTRLTVT.

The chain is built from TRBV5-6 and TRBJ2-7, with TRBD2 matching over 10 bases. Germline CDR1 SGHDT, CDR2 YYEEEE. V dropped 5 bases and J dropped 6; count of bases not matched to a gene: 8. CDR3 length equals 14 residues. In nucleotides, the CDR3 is TGTGCCAGCAGATTCGGACTAGCGGCACCCGAGCAGTACTTC. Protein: CASRFGLAAPEQYF.

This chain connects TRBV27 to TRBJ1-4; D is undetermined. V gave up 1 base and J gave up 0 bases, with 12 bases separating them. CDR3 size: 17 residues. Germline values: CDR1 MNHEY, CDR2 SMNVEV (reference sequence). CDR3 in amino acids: CASSLLGSRSTNEKLFF. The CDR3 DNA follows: TGTGCCAGCAGTTTATTGGGCAGTCGTTCAACTAATGAAAAACTGTTTTTT.

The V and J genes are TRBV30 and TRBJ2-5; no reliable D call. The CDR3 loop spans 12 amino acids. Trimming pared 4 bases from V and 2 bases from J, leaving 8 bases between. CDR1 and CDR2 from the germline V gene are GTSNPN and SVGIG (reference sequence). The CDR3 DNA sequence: TGTGCCTGGAACCCAGGTCAAGAGACCCAGTACTTC. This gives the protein CAWNPGQETQYF.

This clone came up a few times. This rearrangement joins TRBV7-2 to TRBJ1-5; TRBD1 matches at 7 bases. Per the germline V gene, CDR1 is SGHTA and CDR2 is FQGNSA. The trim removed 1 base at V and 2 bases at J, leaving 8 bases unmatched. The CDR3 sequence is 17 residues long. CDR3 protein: CASSLVAGGRGNQPQHF. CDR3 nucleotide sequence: TGTGCCAGCAGCTTAGTGGCAGGGGGTAGGGGCAATCAGCCCCAGCATTTT.

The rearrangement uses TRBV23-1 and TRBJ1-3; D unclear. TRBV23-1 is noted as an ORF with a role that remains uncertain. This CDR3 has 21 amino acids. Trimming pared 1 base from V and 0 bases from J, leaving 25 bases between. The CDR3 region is CASSQCVARGEGLFSGNTIYF. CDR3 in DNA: TGCGCCAGCAGTCAATGCGTTGCCCGGGGTGAAGGGCTATTCTCTGGAAACACCATATATTTT.

The CDR3 region has the DNA TGCGCCAGCAGCCTGGGAACAGGTAGCAATCAGCCCCAGCATTTT. The encoded protein is CASSLGTGSNQPQHF. The V gene is TRBV4-1, the J gene TRBJ1-5; tentatively, D is TRBD1 (5 bases). The CDR3 sequence is 15 residues long. V was clipped by 4 bases and J by 0 bases, with 10 bases between them. CDR1 MGHRA and CDR2 YSYEKL come from the germline V gene.

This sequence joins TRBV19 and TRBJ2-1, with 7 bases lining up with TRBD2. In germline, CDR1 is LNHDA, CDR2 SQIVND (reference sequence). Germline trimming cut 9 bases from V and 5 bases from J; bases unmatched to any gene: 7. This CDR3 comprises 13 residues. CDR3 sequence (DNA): TGTGCCAGCCTTACTAGCGAGAACAATGAGCAGTTCTTC. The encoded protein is CASLTSENNEQFF. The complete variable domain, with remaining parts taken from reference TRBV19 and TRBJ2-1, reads DGGITQSPKYLFRKEGQNVTLSCEQNLNHDAMYWYRQDPGQGLRLIYYSQIVNDFQKGDIAEGYSVSREKKESFPLTVTSAQKNPTAFYLCASLTSENNEQFFGPGTRLTVL.

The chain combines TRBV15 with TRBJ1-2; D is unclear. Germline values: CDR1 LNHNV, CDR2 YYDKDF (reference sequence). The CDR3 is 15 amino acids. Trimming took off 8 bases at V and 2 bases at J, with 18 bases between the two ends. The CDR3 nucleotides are TGTGCCACCGCCCCTATCGGGCCGGGAAACTATGGCTACACCTTC. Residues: CATAPIGPGNYGYTF.

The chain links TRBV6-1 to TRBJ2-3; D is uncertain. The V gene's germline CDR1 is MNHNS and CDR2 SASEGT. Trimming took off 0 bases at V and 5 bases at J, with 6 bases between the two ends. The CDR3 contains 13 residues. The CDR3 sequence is CASSEAGRDTQYF. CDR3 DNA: TGTGCCAGCAGTGAAGCGGGCAGAGATACGCAGTATTTT.

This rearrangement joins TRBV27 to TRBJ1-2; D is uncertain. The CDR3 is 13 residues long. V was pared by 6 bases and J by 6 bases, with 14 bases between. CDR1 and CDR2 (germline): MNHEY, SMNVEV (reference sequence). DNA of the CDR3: TGTGCCAGCAGCTTTGAACCCCAGGATGGCTACACCTTC. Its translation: CASSFEPQDGYTF.

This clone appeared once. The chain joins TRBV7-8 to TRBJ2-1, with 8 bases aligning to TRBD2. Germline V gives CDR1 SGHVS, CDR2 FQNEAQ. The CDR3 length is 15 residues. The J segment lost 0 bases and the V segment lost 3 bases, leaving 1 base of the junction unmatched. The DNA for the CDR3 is TGTGCCAGCAGCTTTCGGGAGGGCTCCTACAATGAGCAGTTCTTC. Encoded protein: CASSFREGSYNEQFF.